One and the same sample provided the 2 T cell receptor beta chains below, sequenced in a study of T cell responses to AZD1222 COVID-19 vaccine. Measured with immunoSEQ multiplex PCR; TCRdb has only the in-frame clones, and not every one. The sample yields around 180,000 clones, roughly 87% seen once. The sample was peripheral blood, taken on day 0 of AZD1222 vaccination. These receptors were obtained from an adult in good health.

The rearrangement links TRBV28 to TRBJ2-1, with 10 bases fitting TRBD1. The V and J ends lost 5 bases and 0 bases, in that order; junction bases with no gene match: 10. The CDR3 has 18 residues. CDR1 and CDR2 (germline): MDHEN, SYDVKM. CDR3 amino acids: CASSTNPGTGDSYNEQFF. CDR3 nucleotide sequence: TGTGCCAGCAGTACCAACCCCGGGACAGGGGACTCCTACAATGAGCAGTTCTTC. Full variable domain (outside the CDR3, taken from reference TRBV28 and TRBJ2-1): DVKVTQSSRYLVKRTGEKVFLECVQDMDHENMFWYRQDPGLGLRLIYFSYDVKMKEKGDIPEGYSVSREKKERFSLILESASTNQTSMYLCASSTNPGTGDSYNEQFFGPGTRLTVL.

The chain links TRBV5-1 to TRBJ1-4; D is perhaps TRBD1 (5 bases). Germline CDR1 is SGHRS and CDR2 is YFSETQ. Between the trimmed V and J ends, which lost 4 bases and 7 bases, there was a span of 14 bases. The CDR3 is made up of 14 amino acids. CDR3 protein: CASSAGLTGEKLFF. The CDR3 nucleotides read TGCGCCAGCAGCGCGGGACTTACGGGTGAAAAACTGTTTTTT.